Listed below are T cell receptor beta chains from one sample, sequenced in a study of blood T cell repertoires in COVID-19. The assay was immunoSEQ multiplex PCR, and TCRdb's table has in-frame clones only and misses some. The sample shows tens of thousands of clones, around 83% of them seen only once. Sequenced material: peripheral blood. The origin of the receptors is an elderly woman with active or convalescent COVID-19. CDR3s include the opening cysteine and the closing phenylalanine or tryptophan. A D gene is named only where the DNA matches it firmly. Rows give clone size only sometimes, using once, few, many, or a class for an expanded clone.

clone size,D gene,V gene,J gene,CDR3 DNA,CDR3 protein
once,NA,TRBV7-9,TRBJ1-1,TGTGCCAGCAGCTTCGACGGGAGGAACACTGAAGCTTTCTTT,CASSFDGRNTEAFF
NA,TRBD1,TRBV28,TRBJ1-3,TGTGCCAGCAGTTCGACAGGGGAGGCAGGAAACACCATATATTTT,CASSSTGEAGNTIYF
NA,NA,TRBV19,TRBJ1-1,TGTGCCAGTAGTCCTTCGGGGGGTCCAAGGGAAGCTTTCTTT,CASSPSGGPREAFF
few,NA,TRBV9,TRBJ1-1,TGTGCCAGCAGCTCGATGGACAGGAACACTGAAGCTTTCTTT,CASSSMDRNTEAFF
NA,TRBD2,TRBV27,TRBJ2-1,TGTGCCAGCAGACCTACTAATGGGTGGCTAGCGGATATCTACAATGAGCAGTTCTTC,CASRPTNGWLADIYNEQFF
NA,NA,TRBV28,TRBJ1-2,TGTGCCAGCAGTTTATATGGCAGGGAGGACTATGGCTACACCTTC,CASSLYGREDYGYTF
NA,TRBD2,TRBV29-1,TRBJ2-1,TGCAGCGTTGTGACTAGCGGTAGTTACACCTACAATGAGCAGTTCTTC,CSVVTSGSYTYNEQFF
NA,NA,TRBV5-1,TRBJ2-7,TGCGCCAGCAGCTTCGACAACGAGCAGTACTTC,CASSFDNEQYF
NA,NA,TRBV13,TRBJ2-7,TGTGCCAGCAGCCTCCGGGACTTAACCTACGAGCAGTACTTC,CASSLRDLTYEQYF
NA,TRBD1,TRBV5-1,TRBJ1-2,TGCGCCAGCAGCCATGTTTTGGGGACAGGGGTCTATGGCTACACCTTC,CASSHVLGTGVYGYTF
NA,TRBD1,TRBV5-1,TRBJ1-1,TGCGCCAGCAGCTTGGGGGACAGGGGTTGGGACACTGAAGCTTTCTTT,CASSLGDRGWDTEAFF
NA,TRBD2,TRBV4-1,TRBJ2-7,TGCGCCAGCAGCCAACCCGGGACTAGCTACGAGCAGTACTTC,CASSQPGTSYEQYF
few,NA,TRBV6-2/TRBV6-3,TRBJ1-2,TGTGCCAGCAGTTATGGGCCTCCGCTTGTCTATGGCTACACCTTC,CASSYGPPLVYGYTF
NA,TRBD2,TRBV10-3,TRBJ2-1,TGTGCCATCAGTTCATTGAGCGGGATAAGCAATGAGCAGTTCTTC,CAISSLSGISNEQFF
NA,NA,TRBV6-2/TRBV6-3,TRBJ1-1,TGTGCCAGCAGTTACTCGACCCGGGGGGCGTCCCTTGACACTGGAGCTTTCTTT,CASSYSTRGASLDTGAFF
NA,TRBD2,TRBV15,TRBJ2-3,TGTGCCACCAGCTACCGGACTAGCGGGGAGGGGGGTACGCAGTATTTT,CATSYRTSGEGGTQYF
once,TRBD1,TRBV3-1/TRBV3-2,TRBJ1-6,TGTGCCAGCAGCCACGGACAGGGTGATTCACCCCTCCACTTT,CASSHGQGDSPLHF
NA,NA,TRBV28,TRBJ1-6,TGTGCCAGCGGAATTACAGTTTCTACCGGTTCACCCCTCCACTTT,CASGITVSTGSPLHF
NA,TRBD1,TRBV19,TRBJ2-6,TGTGCCAGTCATTCCGACAGGGCTGGGGCCAACGTCCTGACTTTC,CASHSDRAGANVLTF
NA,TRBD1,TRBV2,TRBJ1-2,TGTGCCAGCAGGGCCGGGACAGGGGAGGGCTACACCTTC,CASRAGTGEGYTF
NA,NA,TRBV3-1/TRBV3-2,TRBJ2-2,TGTGCCAGCAGCCAAGTTGGGGTACCGGACTCCGTCTCCGGGGAGCTGTTTTTT,CASSQVGVPDSVSGELFF
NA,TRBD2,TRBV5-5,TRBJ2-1,TGTGCCAGCAGCTTGGCTCGCGGGAGCGGCGGTGAGCAGTTCTTC,CASSLARGSGGEQFF